This is a list of T cell receptor beta chains from one sample in a study of blood T cell repertoires in COVID-19. Repertoires were generated with immunoSEQ multiplex PCR, while TCRdb's copy carries only in-frame clones and drops some. The sample carries under 95,000 clones, roughly 86% recorded once. The source material was peripheral blood. The receptor source for this set is a woman older than 75 with acute or convalescent COVID-19. Both conserved end residues are part of each CDR3. The D gene is left open where the match is weak. Not all rows give a size; the values are once, few, many and, for expanded clones, a class.

v_call,j_call,clone_size,d_call,cdr3_nt,cdr3_aa
TRBV5-1,TRBJ1-4,-,-,TGCGCCAGCAGCTACCTAAGTCCGGGGAATGAAAAACTGTTTTTT,CASSYLSPGNEKLFF
TRBV24-1,TRBJ1-1,-,TRBD1,TGTGCCACCAGTGACCGGACAGGATCGAACACTGAAGCTTTCTTT,CATSDRTGSNTEAFF
TRBV7-2,TRBJ1-5,-,TRBD1,TGTGCCAGCAGCCCGCGGACAGGTAATCAGCCCCAGCATTTT,CASSPRTGNQPQHF
TRBV2,TRBJ1-1,-,TRBD1,TGTGCCAGCAGGCTGGGACAGGGGAGGACTGAAGCTTTCTTT,CASRLGQGRTEAFF
TRBV9,TRBJ2-3,-,TRBD2,TGTGCCAGCAGCGTGGCTAGCGGCACTAGCACAGATACGCAGTATTTT,CASSVASGTSTDTQYF
TRBV6-5,TRBJ1-2,-,-,TGTGCCAGCAATCACGGGGATGGCTACACCTTC,CASNHGDGYTF
TRBV6-6,TRBJ2-2,-,TRBD2,TGTGCCAGCAGTCCTGGGAGGGACCTGGAGACCGGGGAGCTGTTTTTT,CASSPGRDLETGELFF
TRBV7-3,TRBJ2-2,-,TRBD2,TGTGCCAGCAGCGGTTGGGGACTAGCGGGACCGAACACCGGGGAGCTGTTTTTT,CASSGWGLAGPNTGELFF
TRBV4-2,TRBJ2-5,-,-,TGTGCCAGCAGCCAAGGTGGAGGTTGGGCAGAAGAGACCCAGTACTTC,CASSQGGGWAEETQYF
TRBV29-1,TRBJ2-7,-,-,TGCAGCGTTTTTCTGAGCTCCTACGAGCAGTACTTC,CSVFLSSYEQYF
TRBV11-2,TRBJ2-7,-,-,TGTGCCAGCAGCTTAGATCTGAGCGGCGAGCAGTACTTC,CASSLDLSGEQYF
TRBV18,TRBJ1-1,-,-,TGTGCCAGCTCACCGGTGGGGGGTGACACTGAAGCTTTCTTT,CASSPVGGDTEAFF
TRBV3-1/TRBV3-2,TRBJ1-1,-,-,TGTGCCAGCAGCCAATGGTTACGGGACACTGAAGCTTTCTTT,CASSQWLRDTEAFF
TRBV3-1/TRBV3-2,TRBJ1-1,-,-,TGTGCCAGCAGCCGTTACAGGGCGGACACTGAAGCTTTCTTT,CASSRYRADTEAFF
TRBV6-5,TRBJ2-3,-,TRBD1,TGTGCCAGCAGTTACGGGACAGGGAGCACAGATACGCAGTATTTT,CASSYGTGSTDTQYF
TRBV6-5,TRBJ2-2,-,TRBD1,TGTGCCAGCAGAAGACAGGGGATAAACACCGGGGAGCTGTTTTTT,CASRRQGINTGELFF
TRBV9,TRBJ1-3,once,-,TGTGCCAGCAGCCCCTCCCCCTCTGGAAACACCATATATTTT,CASSPSPSGNTIYF
TRBV3-1/TRBV3-2,TRBJ1-2,-,-,TGTGCCAGCAGCCAAGCAGGAAACTATGGCTACACCTTC,CASSQAGNYGYTF
TRBV3-1/TRBV3-2,TRBJ2-3,-,TRBD2,TGTGCCAGCAGCCAAGGTCGGCGGGGGGGCCTCTACCGCACAGATACGCAGTATTTT,CASSQGRRGGLYRTDTQYF
TRBV6-6,TRBJ1-5,-,TRBD1,TGTGCCAGCAGTCGCCTTTCCGGGACAGGGGACAATCAGCCCCAGCATTTT,CASSRLSGTGDNQPQHF
TRBV19,TRBJ2-7,-,-,TGTGCCAGCAGCGGGCAAGGCCAGCTCTACGAGCAGTACTTC,CASSGQGQLYEQYF
TRBV7-9,TRBJ1-4,-,TRBD1,TGTGCCAGCAGCTCCCGGGACAGGGGGACTAATGAAAAACTGTTTTTT,CASSSRDRGTNEKLFF
TRBV5-8,TRBJ1-3,-,-,TGTGCCAGCAGCTTGCAATCCAATCCTGGAAACACCATATATTTT,CASSLQSNPGNTIYF
TRBV18,TRBJ2-2,-,TRBD1,TGTGCCAGCTCCTACAGCGGACAGGCACCCGGGGAGCTGTTTTTT,CASSYSGQAPGELFF
TRBV6-5,TRBJ2-7,-,TRBD1,TGTGCCAGCAGTTTAACCGGGACAGGGGTTACCGAGCAGTACTTC,CASSLTGTGVTEQYF
TRBV2,TRBJ2-2,-,-,TGTGCCAGCAGTAAGGGCAGGGGGGAGAACACCGGGGAGCTGTTTTTT,CASSKGRGENTGELFF
TRBV4-1,TRBJ1-1,few,TRBD1,TGCGCCAGCAGCCAGGGGGACAGGGCCGCCGAAGCTTTCTTT,CASSQGDRAAEAFF
TRBV7-9,TRBJ1-6,-,TRBD1,TGTGCCAGCAGCCACCAAGGGGGCGCAACGTCTAATTCACCCCTCCACTTT,CASSHQGGATSNSPLHF
TRBV5-1,TRBJ2-5,-,TRBD1,TGCGCCAGCAGATATGGACAGGGGATACAAGAGACCCAGTACTTC,CASRYGQGIQETQYF
TRBV27,TRBJ2-3,-,-,TGTGCCAGCAGTTCACAGACCGGTCAGGATACGCAGTATTTT,CASSSQTGQDTQYF
TRBV29-1,TRBJ2-2,-,-,TGCAGCGTTGAAGATCATAGCGGCCGTACGAACACCGGGGAGCTGTTTTTT,CSVEDHSGRTNTGELFF
TRBV6-1,TRBJ2-5,-,TRBD2,TGTGCCAGCAGTGAATACGGGAGGGACCTAAAAGAGACCCAGTACTTC,CASSEYGRDLKETQYF
TRBV19,TRBJ1-1,-,TRBD1,TGTGCCAGTAGTACCCAGGGGGCGCGGGGCACTGAAGCTTTCTTT,CASSTQGARGTEAFF
TRBV25-1,TRBJ1-5,few,-,TGTGCCAGCAGTGCTGCAGGGTCTAGACAGCCCCAGCATTTT,CASSAAGSRQPQHF
TRBV24-1,TRBJ2-3,-,TRBD1,TGTGCCACCAGTTGGACAGGGGAATATACGCAGTATTTT,CATSWTGEYTQYF